A single sample is the source of the 5 T cell receptor beta chains below, sequenced in a study of blood T cells in healthy people across ages. A second PCR, run for roughly 7 to 11 cycles, used a sample-barcoded 5' primer plus a J-beta primer mix. TCRdb analysed the 5' RACE reads with MiXCR anew, one entry per CDR3 protein. The table includes hundreds of thousands of distinct CDR3 sequences, around 50% detected once. The material sequenced was blood. These receptors came from an elderly woman in good health.

The rearrangement links TRBV7-2 to TRBJ2-1, with D unclear. Germline CDR1 is SGHTA and CDR2 is FQGNSA. The V and J ends lost 7 bases and 6 bases respectively, with 13 bases between them. The CDR3 is 13 residues long. CDR3 protein: CASTQASGNEQFF. CDR3 nucleotides: TGTGCCAGCACTCAGGCATCCGGCAATGAGCAGTTCTTC.

In DNA form, the CDR3 reads TGCGCCAGCAGCCAGTCCCCGGGACACATCTACGAGCAGTACTTC. Translation gives CASSQSPGHIYEQYF. V gene TRBV5-1 combines with J gene TRBJ2-7; the D gene is possibly TRBD1 (6 bases). This CDR3 is 15 amino acids long. Trimming shortened V by 4 bases and J by 3 bases, and 17 bases separated the two germline ends. Per the germline V gene, CDR1 is SGHRS and CDR2 is YFSETQ.

V is TRBV29-1 and J is TRBJ1-1, with unresolved D. Germline loops: CDR1 SQVTM, CDR2 ANQGSEA. Trimming cost V 7 bases and J 0 bases, with 9 bases left between them. This CDR3 is built from 12 residues. The CDR3 sequence: CSASVVNTEAFF. CDR3 nucleotide sequence: TGCAGCGCTTCTGTAGTGAACACTGAAGCTTTCTTT.

This chain connects TRBV28 to TRBJ2-5; D gene ambiguous. Gene TRBJ2-7 matches the end of the DNA better, so the J call may be wrong. The CDR3 sequence is 14 residues long. The germline gives CDR1 MDHEN, CDR2 SYDVKM. The chain's CDR3 is CASSLSGFSSEQYF. CDR3 bases: TGTGCCAGCAGTTTATCCGGGTTCTCGTCCGAGCAGTACTTC.

Points on this clonotype: A much larger clone differs from this one at a single base, so this may be a read error. V and J are TRBV6-2 or TRBV6-3 and TRBJ2-7, with 7 bases lining up with TRBD1. The J call may be mistaken, given a closer DNA end match to TRBJ2-5. Germline loops: CDR1 MNHEY, CDR2 SVGEGT. The CDR3 sequence is 15 residues long. The CDR3 protein is CASSFFPGTVGTQYF. CDR3 nucleotide sequence: TGTGCCAGCAGTTTCTTCCCCGGGACAGTAGGGACCCAGTACTTC.